This is a list of T cell receptor beta chains from one sample in a study of blood T cell repertoires in COVID-19. Profiled with immunoSEQ multiplex PCR; TCRdb holds only in-frame clones, not every one. The sample carries roughly 20,000 clones, around nine tenths recorded once. Sequenced input: peripheral blood. These receptors were collected from a human donor in a cohort sampled during active COVID-19. CDR3s include the opening cysteine and the closing phenylalanine or tryptophan. The order of the fields is clone size, D gene, J gene, V gene, CDR3 DNA, CDR3 protein. The D gene is left open where the match is weak. Rows may omit the clone size; those that give it use once, few, many or a size class.

abundance: -; d_gene: TRBD2; j_gene: TRBJ2-7; v_gene: TRBV6-1; CDR3nt: TGTGCCAGCAGTGAAGCCCAGGGTAAAGCGGGATCCTACGAGCAGTACTTC; CDR3aa: CASSEAQGKAGSYEQYF
abundance: -; d_gene: TRBD2; j_gene: TRBJ2-6; v_gene: TRBV19; CDR3nt: TGTGCCAGCACGGGACTAGCGGGAAGCTCTGGGGCCAACGTCCTGACTTTC; CDR3aa: CASTGLAGSSGANVLTF
abundance: -; d_gene: TRBD2; j_gene: TRBJ2-5; v_gene: TRBV9; CDR3nt: TGTGCCAGCAGCGTAAACGCGGGAGCCCAAGAGACCCAGTACTTC; CDR3aa: CASSVNAGAQETQYF
abundance: -; d_gene: -; j_gene: TRBJ2-3; v_gene: TRBV5-5; CDR3nt: TGTGCCAGCAGACCGTTAGGCGGACTAACAGATACGCAGTATTTT; CDR3aa: CASRPLGGLTDTQYF
abundance: -; d_gene: -; j_gene: TRBJ2-5; v_gene: TRBV5-6; CDR3nt: TGTGCCAGCAGCTTGGGAGGCGGCCAAGAGACCCAGTACTTC; CDR3aa: CASSLGGGQETQYF
abundance: -; d_gene: -; j_gene: TRBJ2-7; v_gene: TRBV5-1; CDR3nt: TGCGCCAGCTCTTCTGGTTCGGGTCCCTACGAGCAGTACTTC; CDR3aa: CASSSGSGPYEQYF
abundance: -; d_gene: -; j_gene: TRBJ1-1; v_gene: TRBV5-1; CDR3nt: TGCGCCAGCAGCTCCACAGGGACTGAAGCTTTCTTT; CDR3aa: CASSSTGTEAFF
abundance: -; d_gene: -; j_gene: TRBJ2-2; v_gene: TRBV9; CDR3nt: TGTGCCAGCAGCGTAGCTCCGGGCGGGGAGCTGTTTTTT; CDR3aa: CASSVAPGGELFF
abundance: -; d_gene: TRBD2; j_gene: TRBJ2-2; v_gene: TRBV9; CDR3nt: TGTGCCAGCAGCGCTAAACTAGCGGCGAACACCGGGGAGCTGTTTTTT; CDR3aa: CASSAKLAANTGELFF
abundance: -; d_gene: TRBD2; j_gene: TRBJ2-1; v_gene: TRBV6-4; CDR3nt: TGTGCCAGCAGCCCCCGGGGGGGTGGTTCCTACAATGAGCAGTTCTTC; CDR3aa: CASSPRGGGSYNEQFF
abundance: -; d_gene: TRBD2; j_gene: TRBJ2-2; v_gene: TRBV3-1/TRBV3-2; CDR3nt: TGTGCCAGCAGCCGGCGACCTAGCGGGAGGGGTTCGAACACCGGGGAGCTGTTTTTT; CDR3aa: CASSRRPSGRGSNTGELFF
abundance: -; d_gene: TRBD2; j_gene: TRBJ2-5; v_gene: TRBV11-2; CDR3nt: TGTGCCAGCATAGGACTAGAAGAGACCCAGTACTTC; CDR3aa: CASIGLEETQYF
abundance: -; d_gene: -; j_gene: TRBJ2-7; v_gene: TRBV7-2; CDR3nt: TGTGCCAGCAGCACCCAGGGAGGCAGCTACGAGCAGTACTTC; CDR3aa: CASSTQGGSYEQYF
abundance: -; d_gene: -; j_gene: TRBJ2-3; v_gene: TRBV16; CDR3nt: TGTGCCAGCAAACGAGGCGTCATCACAGATACGCAGTATTTT; CDR3aa: CASKRGVITDTQYF
abundance: -; d_gene: -; j_gene: TRBJ2-1; v_gene: TRBV27; CDR3nt: TGTGCCAGCATTGTTAGACCGGGAATAACCAATGAGCAGTTCTTC; CDR3aa: CASIVRPGITNEQFF
abundance: -; d_gene: -; j_gene: TRBJ1-2; v_gene: TRBV2; CDR3nt: TGTGCCAGCACTCCCAACATTAACTATGGCTACACCTTC; CDR3aa: CASTPNINYGYTF
abundance: -; d_gene: TRBD2; j_gene: TRBJ2-3; v_gene: TRBV24-1; CDR3nt: TGTGCCACCATGGGACTAGCGGGAGATAGAGATACGCAGTATTTT; CDR3aa: CATMGLAGDRDTQYF
abundance: -; d_gene: -; j_gene: TRBJ2-1; v_gene: TRBV6-5; CDR3nt: TGTGCCAGCCGGGATGGAGTCCACAATGAGCAGTTCTTC; CDR3aa: CASRDGVHNEQFF
abundance: -; d_gene: -; j_gene: TRBJ2-5; v_gene: TRBV25-1; CDR3nt: TGTGCCAGCAGTGGGCAGGCGCGAGAGACCCAGTACTTC; CDR3aa: CASSGQARETQYF
abundance: -; d_gene: TRBD2; j_gene: TRBJ2-1; v_gene: TRBV2; CDR3nt: TGTGCCAGCAGTCCTTCTAGCGGGAGGGTGTATGAGCAGTTCTTC; CDR3aa: CASSPSSGRVYEQFF
abundance: few; d_gene: TRBD1; j_gene: TRBJ2-1; v_gene: TRBV7-9; CDR3nt: TGTGCCAGCAGCTTAGCAGGGCAGGGGGCACTTAATGAGCAGTTCTTC; CDR3aa: CASSLAGQGALNEQFF
abundance: -; d_gene: TRBD1; j_gene: TRBJ1-2; v_gene: TRBV24-1; CDR3nt: TGTGCCACCAGTGATCCTGGGACAGGACGGGAGAACTATGGCTACACCTTC; CDR3aa: CATSDPGTGRENYGYTF
abundance: -; d_gene: -; j_gene: TRBJ1-1; v_gene: TRBV6-9; CDR3nt: TGTGCCAGCAGTTACTGGCAGGGCACTGAAGCTTTCTTT; CDR3aa: CASSYWQGTEAFF
abundance: -; d_gene: TRBD2; j_gene: TRBJ2-3; v_gene: TRBV10-3; CDR3nt: TGTGCCATCCAAATAGGGTTACTAGCGGGCCTAGGGGGCACAGATACGCAGTATTTT; CDR3aa: CAIQIGLLAGLGGTDTQYF
abundance: -; d_gene: -; j_gene: TRBJ2-7; v_gene: TRBV12-2; CDR3nt: TGTGCAAGTCGCCCCCCCGTAGTAGTAGTATACGAGCAGTACTTC; CDR3aa: CASRPPVVVVYEQYF
abundance: -; d_gene: -; j_gene: TRBJ1-6; v_gene: TRBV5-6; CDR3nt: TGTGCCAGCAGCTTGGGACAGCCTGGGGATTCACCCCTCCACTTT; CDR3aa: CASSLGQPGDSPLHF
abundance: -; d_gene: TRBD1; j_gene: TRBJ2-1; v_gene: TRBV5-6; CDR3nt: TGTGCCAGCAGCTTGAGACAGGGGTACAATGAGCAGTTCTTC; CDR3aa: CASSLRQGYNEQFF
abundance: -; d_gene: -; j_gene: TRBJ2-5; v_gene: TRBV25-1; CDR3nt: TGTGCCAGCAGTGGGCAATTGTACCAAGAGACCCAGTACTTC; CDR3aa: CASSGQLYQETQYF
abundance: -; d_gene: -; j_gene: TRBJ2-7; v_gene: TRBV25-1; CDR3nt: TGTGCCAGCAGTGATGTGGGACAGCCCCCCCGGGGGAACCACGAGCAGTACTTC; CDR3aa: CASSDVGQPPRGNHEQYF
abundance: -; d_gene: TRBD1; j_gene: TRBJ2-3; v_gene: TRBV4-2; CDR3nt: TGTGCCAGCAGCCAAGATCCGGACAGGGGCACAGATACGCAGTATTTT; CDR3aa: CASSQDPDRGTDTQYF
abundance: few; d_gene: -; j_gene: TRBJ2-1; v_gene: TRBV19; CDR3nt: TGTGCCAGTACCGGGAGAGGGCCCTACAATGAGCAGTTCTTC; CDR3aa: CASTGRGPYNEQFF
abundance: -; d_gene: -; j_gene: TRBJ2-7; v_gene: TRBV1; CDR3nt: TGCACCAGCAGCCAAGATCCGGACTCACCGCGGACTAGCGGGAGGGGCTCCTACGAGCAGTACTTC; CDR3aa: CTSSQDPDSPRTSGRGSYEQYF
abundance: -; d_gene: -; j_gene: TRBJ1-1; v_gene: TRBV14; CDR3nt: TGTGCCAGCAGCCAGGCGGACACCGAAGCTTTCTTT; CDR3aa: CASSQADTEAFF
abundance: -; d_gene: -; j_gene: TRBJ2-5; v_gene: TRBV5-1; CDR3nt: TGCGCCAGCAGCTCAACCACCACAGCGGGAGAGACCCAGTACTTC; CDR3aa: CASSSTTTAGETQYF
abundance: -; d_gene: -; j_gene: TRBJ1-1; v_gene: TRBV18; CDR3nt: TGTGCCAGCTCACCACCGGCAGGGGTAAGCGAAGCTTTCTTT; CDR3aa: CASSPPAGVSEAFF
abundance: once; d_gene: TRBD2; j_gene: TRBJ2-5; v_gene: TRBV4-2; CDR3nt: TGTGCCAGCAGCCAAGATCAGCTAGCGGGAGGGCCACTGGAGGCCCAGTACTTC; CDR3aa: CASSQDQLAGGPLEAQYF
abundance: -; d_gene: -; j_gene: TRBJ2-5; v_gene: TRBV6-6; CDR3nt: TGTGCCAGCGCCCTAGGGAGATTTCAAGAGACCCAGTACTTC; CDR3aa: CASALGRFQETQYF
abundance: once; d_gene: -; j_gene: TRBJ2-3; v_gene: TRBV28; CDR3nt: TGTGCCAGTTACGCAGGGCGCAGAAGCACAGATACGCAGTATTTT; CDR3aa: CASYAGRRSTDTQYF
abundance: -; d_gene: -; j_gene: TRBJ1-6; v_gene: TRBV19; CDR3nt: TGTGCCAGTAGTACGGGGAATTCACCCCTCCACTTT; CDR3aa: CASSTGNSPLHF
abundance: -; d_gene: TRBD1; j_gene: TRBJ1-1; v_gene: TRBV6-1; CDR3nt: TGTGCCAGCAGTGAAGGTGGCACAGGGGGGGTTTGGGGCACTGAAGCTTTCTTT; CDR3aa: CASSEGGTGGVWGTEAFF
abundance: few; d_gene: TRBD1; j_gene: TRBJ1-2; v_gene: TRBV6-2/TRBV6-3; CDR3nt: TGTGCCAGCAGTTCCAGGACAGGGGGCTTTGGCTACACCTTC; CDR3aa: CASSSRTGGFGYTF
abundance: -; d_gene: TRBD1; j_gene: TRBJ2-1; v_gene: TRBV18; CDR3nt: TGTGCCAGCTCACCACCCAGGGGGCCCCTGAACAATGAGCAGTTCTTC; CDR3aa: CASSPPRGPLNNEQFF
abundance: -; d_gene: -; j_gene: TRBJ2-2; v_gene: TRBV2; CDR3nt: TGTGCCAGCAGTGAAAGGGCGGGGAACACCGGGGAGCTGTTTTTT; CDR3aa: CASSERAGNTGELFF
abundance: -; d_gene: -; j_gene: TRBJ2-3; v_gene: TRBV19; CDR3nt: TGTGCCAGTAGTATGCCCATATCCAGGGGAGAGGCGACAGATACGCAGTATTTT; CDR3aa: CASSMPISRGEATDTQYF
abundance: once; d_gene: -; j_gene: TRBJ2-1; v_gene: TRBV3-1/TRBV3-2; CDR3nt: TGTGCCAGCAGCCAGACCCCGGGAGCGCGCAATGAGCAGTTCTTC; CDR3aa: CASSQTPGARNEQFF
abundance: -; d_gene: -; j_gene: TRBJ1-6; v_gene: TRBV19; CDR3nt: TGTGCCAGTAGTTTAGCGGTCAGACTTAATTCACCCCTCCACTTT; CDR3aa: CASSLAVRLNSPLHF
abundance: few; d_gene: -; j_gene: TRBJ1-5; v_gene: TRBV28; CDR3nt: TGTGCCAGCAGTCGGGGGGGGGTCGGTCAGCCCCAGCATTTT; CDR3aa: CASSRGGVGQPQHF
abundance: -; d_gene: TRBD1; j_gene: TRBJ2-7; v_gene: TRBV6-5; CDR3nt: TGTGCCAGCAGTTACTCACAGGGGGCTGGGGAGCAGTACTTC; CDR3aa: CASSYSQGAGEQYF
abundance: -; d_gene: -; j_gene: TRBJ2-4; v_gene: TRBV28; CDR3nt: TGTGCCAGCACCTCACAGGGAAATGCCAAAAACATTCAGTACTTC; CDR3aa: CASTSQGNAKNIQYF
abundance: -; d_gene: TRBD2; j_gene: TRBJ2-1; v_gene: TRBV7-3; CDR3nt: TGTGCCAGCAGCTTAACGGCGGGAGGGCACAATGAGCAGTTCTTC; CDR3aa: CASSLTAGGHNEQFF
abundance: -; d_gene: TRBD1; j_gene: TRBJ1-6; v_gene: TRBV27; CDR3nt: TGTGCCAGCAGTTTCCAACAGGGGGTTGGTTCACCCCTCCACTTT; CDR3aa: CASSFQQGVGSPLHF
abundance: few; d_gene: -; j_gene: TRBJ2-7; v_gene: TRBV19; CDR3nt: TGTGCCACCAAAAGAGGGGTCAGGGAGGACGAGCAGTACTTC; CDR3aa: CATKRGVREDEQYF
abundance: -; d_gene: TRBD1; j_gene: TRBJ1-2; v_gene: TRBV28; CDR3nt: TGTGCCAGCAGTTTACCGACAGGGGGGGACTATGGCTACACCTTC; CDR3aa: CASSLPTGGDYGYTF
abundance: -; d_gene: TRBD2; j_gene: TRBJ2-1; v_gene: TRBV20-1; CDR3nt: TGCAGTGCTAGTCGCGCTAGCGGGAGCTACAATGAGCAGTTCTTC; CDR3aa: CSASRASGSYNEQFF